This T cell receptor beta chain was sequenced during a study of cytomegalovirus exposure and HLA in healthy donors. Despite likely unrecorded immune exposures, the donors were nominally healthy at the time of sampling. The PCR ran on 60 Vbeta and 13 Jbeta primers. Sequenced by immunoSEQ multiplex PCR; TCRdb stores in-frame clones only, minus some. This sample carries 40,000 to 50,000 clones, with under 1.4% going to the ten biggest clones. Per germline, CDR1 SGHTA and CDR2 FQGNSA. V was pared by 5 bases and J by 7 bases, with 7 bases of the junction left unmatched. The CDR3 runs 14 residues. The sample comprised PBMCs. This clonotype originated in a woman aged 40 to 55 in good health and CMV-seronegative. This chain connects TRBV7-2 to TRBJ2-1; 8 nucleotides agree with TRBD2. The CDR3 DNA reads as TGTGCCAGCAGCCCGGGACTAGTGCCGAATGAGCAGTTCTTC. This translates into CASSPGLVPNEQFF.